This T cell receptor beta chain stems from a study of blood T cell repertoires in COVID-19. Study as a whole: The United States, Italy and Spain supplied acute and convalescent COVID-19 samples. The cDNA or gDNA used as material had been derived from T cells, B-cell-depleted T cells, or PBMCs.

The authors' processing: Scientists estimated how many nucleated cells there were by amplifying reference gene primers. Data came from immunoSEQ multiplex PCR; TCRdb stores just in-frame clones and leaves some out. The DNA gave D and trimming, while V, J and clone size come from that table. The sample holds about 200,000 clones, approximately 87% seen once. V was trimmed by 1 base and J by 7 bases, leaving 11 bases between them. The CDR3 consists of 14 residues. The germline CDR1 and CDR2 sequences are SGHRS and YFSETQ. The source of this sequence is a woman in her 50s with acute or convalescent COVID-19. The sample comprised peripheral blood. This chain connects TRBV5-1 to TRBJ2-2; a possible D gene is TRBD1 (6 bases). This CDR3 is CASSLRTGIGELFF. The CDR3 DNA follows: TGCGCCAGCAGCTTGCGCACAGGGATCGGGGAGCTGTTTTTT.